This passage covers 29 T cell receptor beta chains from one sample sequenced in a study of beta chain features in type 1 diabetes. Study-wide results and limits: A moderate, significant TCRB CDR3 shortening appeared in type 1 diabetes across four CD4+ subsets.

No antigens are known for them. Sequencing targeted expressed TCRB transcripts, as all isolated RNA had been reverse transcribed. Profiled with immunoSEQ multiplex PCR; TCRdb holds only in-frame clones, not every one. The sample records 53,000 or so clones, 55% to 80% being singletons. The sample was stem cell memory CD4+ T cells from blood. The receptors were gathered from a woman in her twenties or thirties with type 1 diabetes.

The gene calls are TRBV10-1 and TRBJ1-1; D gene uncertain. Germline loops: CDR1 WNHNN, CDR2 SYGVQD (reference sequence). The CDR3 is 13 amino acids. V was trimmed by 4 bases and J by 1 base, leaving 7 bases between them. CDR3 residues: CASSVSGNTEAFF. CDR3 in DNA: TGCGCCAGCAGTGTATCGGGGAACACTGAAGCTTTCTTT.

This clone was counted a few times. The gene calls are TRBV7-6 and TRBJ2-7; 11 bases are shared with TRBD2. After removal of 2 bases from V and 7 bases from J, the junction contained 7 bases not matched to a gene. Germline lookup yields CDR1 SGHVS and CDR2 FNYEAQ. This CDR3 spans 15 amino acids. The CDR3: CASSLLLAGVVEQYF. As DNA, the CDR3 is TGTGCCAGCAGCTTACTACTAGCGGGAGTTGTTGAGCAGTACTTC. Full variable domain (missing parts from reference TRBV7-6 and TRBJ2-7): GAGVSQSPRYKVTKRGQDVALRCDPISGHVSLYWYRQALGQGPEFLTYFNYEAQQDKSGLPNDRFSAERPEGSISTLTIQRTEQRDSAMYRCASSLLLAGVVEQYFGPGTRLTVT.

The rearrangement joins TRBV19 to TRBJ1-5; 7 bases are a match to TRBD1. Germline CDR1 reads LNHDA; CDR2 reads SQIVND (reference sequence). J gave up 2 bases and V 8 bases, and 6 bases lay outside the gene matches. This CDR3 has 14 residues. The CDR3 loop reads CASRQGVGNQPQHF. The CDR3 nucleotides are TGTGCCAGTCGACAGGGTGTAGGCAATCAGCCCCAGCATTTT. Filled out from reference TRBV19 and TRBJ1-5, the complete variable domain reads DGGITQSPKYLFRKEGQNVTLSCEQNLNHDAMYWYRQDPGQGLRLIYYSQIVNDFQKGDIAEGYSVSREKKESFPLTVTSAQKNPTAFYLCASRQGVGNQPQHFGDGTRLSIL.

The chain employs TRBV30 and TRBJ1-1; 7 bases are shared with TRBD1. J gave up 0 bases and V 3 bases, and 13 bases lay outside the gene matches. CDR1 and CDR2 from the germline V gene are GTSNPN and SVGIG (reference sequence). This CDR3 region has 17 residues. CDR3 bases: TGTGCCTGGAGCGCCACCGGGACAGTAAGAATGAACACTGAAGCTTTCTTT. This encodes CAWSATGTVRMNTEAFF.

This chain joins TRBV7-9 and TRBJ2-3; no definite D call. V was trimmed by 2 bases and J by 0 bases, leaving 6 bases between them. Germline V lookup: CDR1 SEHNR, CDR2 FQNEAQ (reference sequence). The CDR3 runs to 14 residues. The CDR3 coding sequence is TGTGCCAGCAGCTTATTCTATAGCACAGATACGCAGTATTTT. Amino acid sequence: CASSLFYSTDTQYF. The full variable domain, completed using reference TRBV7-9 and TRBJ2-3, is DTGVSQNPRHKITKRGQNVTFRCDPISEHNRLYWYRQTLGQGPEFLTYFQNEAQLEKSRLLSDRFSAERPKGSFSTLEIQRTEQGDSAMYLCASSLFYSTDTQYFGPGTRLTVL.

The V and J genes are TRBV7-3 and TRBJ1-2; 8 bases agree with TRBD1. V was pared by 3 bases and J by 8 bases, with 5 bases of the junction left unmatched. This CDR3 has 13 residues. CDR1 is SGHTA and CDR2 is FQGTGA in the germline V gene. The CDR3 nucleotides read TGTGCCAGCAGCTTGGACAGGGTCTTAGGCTACACCTTC. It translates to CASSLDRVLGYTF.

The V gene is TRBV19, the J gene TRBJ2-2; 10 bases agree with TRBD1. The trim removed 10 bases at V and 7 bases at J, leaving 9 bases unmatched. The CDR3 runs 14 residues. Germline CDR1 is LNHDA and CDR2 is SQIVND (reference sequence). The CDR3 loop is CATLGGQGFGELFF. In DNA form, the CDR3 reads TGTGCCACTCTGGGGGGACAGGGGTTCGGGGAGCTGTTTTTT.

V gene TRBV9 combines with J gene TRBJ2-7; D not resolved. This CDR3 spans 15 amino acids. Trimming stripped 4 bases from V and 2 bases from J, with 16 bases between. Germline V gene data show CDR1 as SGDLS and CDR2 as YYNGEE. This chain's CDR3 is CASSLDPLTTYEQYF. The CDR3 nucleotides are TGTGCCAGCAGCCTAGACCCACTAACTACCTACGAGCAGTACTTC. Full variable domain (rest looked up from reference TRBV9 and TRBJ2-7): DSGVTQTPKHLITATGQRVTLRCSPRSGDLSVYWYQQSLDQGLQFLIQYYNGEERAKGNILERFSAQQFPDLHSELNLSSLELGDSALYFCASSLDPLTTYEQYFGPGTRLTVT.

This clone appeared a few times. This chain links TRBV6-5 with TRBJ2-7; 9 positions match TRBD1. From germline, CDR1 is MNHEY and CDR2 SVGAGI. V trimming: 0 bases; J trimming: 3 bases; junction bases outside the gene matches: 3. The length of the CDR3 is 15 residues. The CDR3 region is CASSYSTGQGYEQYF. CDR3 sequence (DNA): TGTGCCAGCAGTTACTCGACGGGACAGGGCTACGAGCAGTACTTC.

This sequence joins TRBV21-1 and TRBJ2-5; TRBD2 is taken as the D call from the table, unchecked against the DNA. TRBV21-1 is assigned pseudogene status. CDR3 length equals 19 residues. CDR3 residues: CASSTKRKDLAGRKETQYF. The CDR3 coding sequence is TGTGCCAGCAGCACGAAACGAAAGGATTTAGCGGGACGCAAAGAGACCCAGTACTTC.

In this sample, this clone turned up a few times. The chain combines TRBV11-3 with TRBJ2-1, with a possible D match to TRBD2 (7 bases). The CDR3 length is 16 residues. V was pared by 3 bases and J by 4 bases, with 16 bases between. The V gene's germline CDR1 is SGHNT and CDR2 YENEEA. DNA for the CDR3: TGTGCCAGCAGCTTTGGTGGGGGGGGCGGTTACAATGAGCAGTTCTTC. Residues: CASSFGGGGGYNEQFF.

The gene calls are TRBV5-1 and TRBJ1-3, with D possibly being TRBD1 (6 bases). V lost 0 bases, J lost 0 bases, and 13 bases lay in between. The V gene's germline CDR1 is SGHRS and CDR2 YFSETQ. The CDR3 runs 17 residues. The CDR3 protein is CASSLGPTGRSGNTIYF. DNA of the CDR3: TGCGCCAGCAGCTTGGGGCCCACAGGGCGCTCTGGAAACACCATATATTTT.

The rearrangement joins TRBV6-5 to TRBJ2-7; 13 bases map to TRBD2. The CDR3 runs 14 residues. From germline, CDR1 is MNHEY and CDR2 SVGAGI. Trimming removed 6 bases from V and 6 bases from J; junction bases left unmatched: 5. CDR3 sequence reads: CASRRTSGSLEQYF. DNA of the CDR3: TGTGCCAGCAGACGGACTAGCGGGAGCCTCGAGCAGTACTTC.

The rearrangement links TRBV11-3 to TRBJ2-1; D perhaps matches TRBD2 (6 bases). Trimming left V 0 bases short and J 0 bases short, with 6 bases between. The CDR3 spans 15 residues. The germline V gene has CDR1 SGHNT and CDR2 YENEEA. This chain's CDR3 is CASSLEGGSYNEQFF. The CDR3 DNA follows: TGTGCCAGCAGCTTAGAGGGGGGCTCCTACAATGAGCAGTTCTTC.

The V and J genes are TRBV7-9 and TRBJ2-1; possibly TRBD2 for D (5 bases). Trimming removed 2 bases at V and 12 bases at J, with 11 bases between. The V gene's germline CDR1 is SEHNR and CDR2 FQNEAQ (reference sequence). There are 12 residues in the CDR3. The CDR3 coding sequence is TGTGCCAGCAGCTTAATTCCGACTATGCAGTTCTTC. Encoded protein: CASSLIPTMQFF.

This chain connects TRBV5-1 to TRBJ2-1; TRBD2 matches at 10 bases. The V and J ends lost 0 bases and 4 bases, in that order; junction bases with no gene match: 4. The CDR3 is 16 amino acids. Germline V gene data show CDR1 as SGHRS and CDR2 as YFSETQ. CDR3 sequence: CASSLVPSGSYNEQFF. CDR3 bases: TGCGCCAGCAGCTTGGTTCCTAGCGGGAGTTACAATGAGCAGTTCTTC.

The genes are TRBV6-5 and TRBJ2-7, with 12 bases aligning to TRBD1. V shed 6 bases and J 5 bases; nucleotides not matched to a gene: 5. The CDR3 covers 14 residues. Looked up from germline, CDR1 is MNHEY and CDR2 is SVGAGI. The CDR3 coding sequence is TGTGCCAGCAGATCCGGGACAGGGGGCAACGAGCAGTACTTC. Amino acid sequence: CASRSGTGGNEQYF.

This CDR3 reads CASSPLEREGPYEQFF. Written as DNA, the CDR3 is TGTGCCAGCAGTCCCCTCGAGAGGGAGGGCCCGTATGAGCAGTTCTTC. J is TRBJ2-1 and V is TRBV6-7; 7 bases fit TRBD2. TRBV6-7 is an ORF; its function is uncertain. The CDR3 length is 16 residues. V dropped 5 bases and J dropped 8; count of bases not matched to a gene: 15.

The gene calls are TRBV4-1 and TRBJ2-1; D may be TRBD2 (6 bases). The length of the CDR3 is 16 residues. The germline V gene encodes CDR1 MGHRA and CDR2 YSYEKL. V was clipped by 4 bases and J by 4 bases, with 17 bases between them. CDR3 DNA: TGCGCCAGCAGCCCCGGCGGGGTGAAGGGATACAATGAGCAGTTCTTC. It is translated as CASSPGGVKGYNEQFF.

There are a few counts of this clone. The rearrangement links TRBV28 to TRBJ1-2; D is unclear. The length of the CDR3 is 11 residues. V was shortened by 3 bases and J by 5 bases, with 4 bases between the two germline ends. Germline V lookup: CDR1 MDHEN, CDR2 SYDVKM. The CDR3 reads CASSLSYGYTF. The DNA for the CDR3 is TGTGCCAGCAGTTTGTCTTATGGCTACACCTTC.

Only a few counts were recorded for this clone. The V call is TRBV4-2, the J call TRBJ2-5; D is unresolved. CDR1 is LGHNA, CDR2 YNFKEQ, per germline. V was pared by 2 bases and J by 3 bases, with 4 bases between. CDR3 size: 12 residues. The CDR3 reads CASSQSEETQYF. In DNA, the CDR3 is TGTGCCAGCAGCCAATCGGAAGAGACCCAGTACTTC.

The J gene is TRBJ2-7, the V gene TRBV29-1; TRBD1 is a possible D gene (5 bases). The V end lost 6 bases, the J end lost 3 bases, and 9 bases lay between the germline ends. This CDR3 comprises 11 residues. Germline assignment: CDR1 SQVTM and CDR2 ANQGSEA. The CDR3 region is CSVETVYEQYF. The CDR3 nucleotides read TGCAGCGTGGAGACAGTCTACGAGCAGTACTTC.

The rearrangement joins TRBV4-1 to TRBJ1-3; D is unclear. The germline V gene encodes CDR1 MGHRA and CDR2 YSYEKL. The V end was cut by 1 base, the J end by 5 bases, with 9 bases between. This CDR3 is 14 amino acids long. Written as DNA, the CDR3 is TGCGCCAGCAGCCAAGCCCGGGGTCGAAACACCATATATTTT. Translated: CASSQARGRNTIYF.

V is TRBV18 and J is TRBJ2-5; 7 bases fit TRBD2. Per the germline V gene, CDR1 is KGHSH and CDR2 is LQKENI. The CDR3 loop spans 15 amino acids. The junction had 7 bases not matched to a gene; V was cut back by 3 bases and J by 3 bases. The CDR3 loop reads CASSPPASGEETQYF. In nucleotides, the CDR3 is TGTGCCAGCTCACCGCCAGCTAGCGGAGAAGAGACCCAGTACTTC.

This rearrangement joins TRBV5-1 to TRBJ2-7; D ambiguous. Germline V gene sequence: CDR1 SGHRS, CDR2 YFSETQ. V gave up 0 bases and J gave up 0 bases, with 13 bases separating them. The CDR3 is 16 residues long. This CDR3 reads CASSLGVRLSSYEQYF. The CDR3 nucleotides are TGCGCCAGCAGCTTGGGCGTCCGACTGTCCTCCTACGAGCAGTACTTC.

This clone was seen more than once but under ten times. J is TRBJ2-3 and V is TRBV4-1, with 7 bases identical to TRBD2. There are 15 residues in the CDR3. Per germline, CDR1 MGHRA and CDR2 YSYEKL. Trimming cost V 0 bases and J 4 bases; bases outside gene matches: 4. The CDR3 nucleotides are TGCGCCAGCAGCCAAGAGGGGACTACCTCAGATACGCAGTATTTT. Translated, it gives CASSQEGTTSDTQYF.

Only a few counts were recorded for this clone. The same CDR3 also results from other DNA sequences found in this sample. This CDR3 is CASSLSGAGANVLTF. The CDR3 bases are TGTGCCAGCAGCTTATCAGGGGCTGGGGCCAACGTCCTGACTTTC. The chain links TRBV7-9 to TRBJ2-6; D possibly corresponds to TRBD1 (6 bases). There are 15 residues in the CDR3. The V end was cut by 2 bases, the J end by 2 bases, with 7 bases between. Germline assignment: CDR1 SEHNR and CDR2 FQNEAQ (reference sequence).

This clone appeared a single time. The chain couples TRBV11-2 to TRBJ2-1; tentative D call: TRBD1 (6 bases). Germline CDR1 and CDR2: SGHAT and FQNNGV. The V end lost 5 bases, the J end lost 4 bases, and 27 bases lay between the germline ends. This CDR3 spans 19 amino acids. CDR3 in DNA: TGTGCCAGCAGCCCACCGCGTGGGGACACGGTGGTTGGGTACAATGAGCAGTTCTTC. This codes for CASSPPRGDTVVGYNEQFF.

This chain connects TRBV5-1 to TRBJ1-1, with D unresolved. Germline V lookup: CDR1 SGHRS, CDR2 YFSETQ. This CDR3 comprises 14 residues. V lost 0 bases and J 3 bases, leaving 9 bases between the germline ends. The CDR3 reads CASSLGQFDTEAFF. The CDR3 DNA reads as TGCGCCAGCAGCTTGGGTCAGTTTGACACTGAAGCTTTCTTT.